This T cell receptor (beta chain) was captured by sequencing in a study of liver allograft versus peripheral blood T cells. Across the study: T cell receptor repertoires in transplanted livers were compared with those in recipients' peripheral blood. Findings and limits, study-wide: Differences were reported between the T cell receptor repertoires inside liver allografts and those that were detected in peripheral blood.

Germline CDR1 is MNHEY and CDR2 is SVGAGI. With V trimmed by 0 bases and J by 4 bases, 3 bases remained unmatched. The CDR3 length is 15 residues. TCRdb recomputed calls from the reads with MiXCR, one row per CDR3 protein. The sample has around 12,000 distinct CDR3 sequences, under 30% seen once; the top ten hold less than 2.5%. In this sample, this clonotype turned up a few times. Its matching antigen is unknown. This sequence originates from a human patient who had a liver transplant. Part of the T cell pool may stem from the graft donor. V and J are TRBV6-5 and TRBJ1-3; 7 bases match TRBD1. The CDR3 reads CASSYSIGGGNTIYF. DNA of the CDR3: TGTGCCAGCAGTTACTCAATAGGGGGCGGAAACACCATATATTTT.